This T cell receptor beta chain was captured in a study of blood T cell repertoires in COVID-19. Using immunoSEQ multiplex PCR, the repertoire was profiled, and TCRdb retains in-frame clones only, with some absent. The sample consists of roughly 38,000 clones, around 86% of them appearing once. The germline V gene encodes CDR1 GTSNPN and CDR2 SVGIG (reference sequence). V was pared by 0 bases and J by 1 base, with 7 bases between. This CDR3 region has 13 residues. This chain links TRBV30 with TRBJ2-7; weak D call: TRBD2 (6 bases). The receptor was derived from a man aged 50-59 years in a cohort sampled during active COVID-19. Sequencing was carried out using peripheral blood. CDR3 in amino acids: CAWSVGGSYEQYF. The CDR3 DNA reads as TGTGCCTGGAGTGTGGGGGGATCCTACGAGCAGTACTTC.